A selection of T cell receptor beta chains follows, all from one sample in a study of T cells in Graves' hyperthyroidism and ophthalmopathy. Via MiXCR, TCRdb re-called the multiplex PCR reads, giving one row per CDR3 protein. This sample has more than 300,000 distinct CDR3 sequences, with about 17% found just once. Sequencing was carried out using blood. These receptors were taken from a woman aged 25 to 39 with Graves' hyperthyroidism that later progressed to Graves' ophthalmopathy. Both conserved end residues are part of each CDR3. The order of the fields is clone size, V gene, J gene, D gene, CDR3 DNA, CDR3 protein. The D gene is left open where the match is weak. Not all rows give a size; the values are once, few, many and, for expanded clones, a class.

clone size: many
V gene: TRBV28
J gene: TRBJ2-1
D gene: TRBD2
CDR3 DNA: TGTGCCAGCAGTTTGGCGGGAGACGAGCAGTTCTTC
CDR3 protein: CASSLAGDEQFF

clone size: few
V gene: TRBV19
J gene: TRBJ2-7
D gene: -
CDR3 DNA: TGTGCCAGTAGTGCCTCCGACGGGTACGAGCAGTACTTC
CDR3 protein: CASSASDGYEQYF

clone size: many
V gene: TRBV19
J gene: TRBJ1-1
D gene: -
CDR3 DNA: TGTGCCAGTAGTATAACAGGGAGGATGAACACTGAAGCTTTCTTT
CDR3 protein: CASSITGRMNTEAFF

clone size: -
V gene: TRBV28
J gene: TRBJ2-1
D gene: -
CDR3 DNA: TGTGCCAGCGCTTTATTACAAGGCAATGAGCAGTTCTTC
CDR3 protein: CASALLQGNEQFF

clone size: -
V gene: TRBV27
J gene: TRBJ1-1
D gene: -
CDR3 DNA: TGTGCCAGCAGTTTAGGGCAGCATTACACTGAAGCTTTCTTT
CDR3 protein: CASSLGQHYTEAFF

clone size: many
V gene: TRBV12-3/TRBV12-4
J gene: TRBJ1-1
D gene: -
CDR3 DNA: TGTGCCAGCAGTTTTCGGACTCTGAACACTGAAGCTTTCTTT
CDR3 protein: CASSFRTLNTEAFF

clone size: many
V gene: TRBV27
J gene: TRBJ1-2
D gene: -
CDR3 DNA: TGTGCCAGCAGTTCATGGCGGGCTGGCTATGGCTACACCTTC
CDR3 protein: CASSSWRAGYGYTF

clone size: few
V gene: TRBV20-1
J gene: TRBJ2-3
D gene: TRBD2
CDR3 DNA: TGCAGTGCCACAAGCGGGAGAGATACGCAGTATTTT
CDR3 protein: CSATSGRDTQYF

clone size: few
V gene: TRBV28
J gene: TRBJ2-6
D gene: -
CDR3 DNA: TGTGCCAGCAGTTTTTTACGTCGCTCTGGGGCCAACGTCCTGACTTTC
CDR3 protein: CASSFLRRSGANVLTF

clone size: many
V gene: TRBV3-1
J gene: TRBJ2-1
D gene: -
CDR3 DNA: TGTGCCAGCAGCCAAGGCGCAAACAATGAGCAGTTCTTC
CDR3 protein: CASSQGANNEQFF

clone size: many
V gene: TRBV28
J gene: TRBJ1-1
D gene: -
CDR3 DNA: TGTGCCAGCAGTTTACTGACAGTTTTGGGTGAAGCTTTCTTT
CDR3 protein: CASSLLTVLGEAFF

clone size: many
V gene: TRBV28
J gene: TRBJ1-1
D gene: -
CDR3 DNA: TGTGCCAGTAAGTTGGGGCCTGAAGCTTTCTTT
CDR3 protein: CASKLGPEAFF

clone size: many
V gene: TRBV6-1
J gene: TRBJ1-2
D gene: -
CDR3 DNA: TGTGTCTCCCGGACTGTAGATAACTATGGCTACACCTTC
CDR3 protein: CVSRTVDNYGYTF

clone size: few
V gene: TRBV9
J gene: TRBJ2-2
D gene: -
CDR3 DNA: TGTGCCAGCAGCGATGAGACCGGGGAGCTGTTTTTT
CDR3 protein: CASSDETGELFF

clone size: -
V gene: TRBV24-1
J gene: TRBJ2-2
D gene: TRBD2
CDR3 DNA: TGTGCCACCAGTGATTTGTCGGGCGGGAGATCCCCATACGGGGAGCTGTTTTTT
CDR3 protein: CATSDLSGGRSPYGELFF

clone size: many
V gene: TRBV11-2
J gene: TRBJ2-1
D gene: -
CDR3 DNA: TGTGCCAGCAGCTTAGGAACTTATTACAATGAGCAGTTCTTC
CDR3 protein: CASSLGTYYNEQFF

clone size: many
V gene: TRBV12-3/TRBV12-4
J gene: TRBJ1-1
D gene: -
CDR3 DNA: TGTGCCAGCGGTGAGTGGGGCACTGAAGCTTTCTTT
CDR3 protein: CASGEWGTEAFF

clone size: -
V gene: TRBV20-1
J gene: TRBJ2-1
D gene: TRBD1
CDR3 DNA: TGCAGTGCAAACCCCGGGACAGGGGCGGACAATGAGCAGTTCTTC
CDR3 protein: CSANPGTGADNEQFF

clone size: -
V gene: TRBV5-1
J gene: TRBJ1-3
D gene: TRBD1
CDR3 DNA: TGCGCCAGCAGCCCCGGACAGGCAACTGGAAACACCAGATATTTT
CDR3 protein: CASSPGQATGNTRYF

clone size: many
V gene: TRBV30
J gene: TRBJ1-5
D gene: -
CDR3 DNA: TGTGCCTGGAGTGTAAGGAGCAGGGTTCAGCCCCAGCATTTT
CDR3 protein: CAWSVRSRVQPQHF

clone size: many
V gene: TRBV20-1
J gene: TRBJ2-2
D gene: -
CDR3 DNA: TGCAGTGGAAGGGGGGGCGGAACCGGGGAGCTGTTTTTT
CDR3 protein: CSGRGGGTGELFF

clone size: -
V gene: TRBV7-2
J gene: TRBJ2-7
D gene: TRBD1
CDR3 DNA: TGTGCCAGCAGTACCGGGACAGGGGTTTACGAGCAGTACTTC
CDR3 protein: CASSTGTGVYEQYF

clone size: many
V gene: TRBV12-3/TRBV12-4
J gene: TRBJ2-2
D gene: TRBD2
CDR3 DNA: TGTGCCAGCAGTTTACCCCTTGGGCGGGGGTACACCGGGGAGCTGTTTTTT
CDR3 protein: CASSLPLGRGYTGELFF

clone size: few
V gene: TRBV20-1
J gene: TRBJ2-1
D gene: TRBD2
CDR3 DNA: TGCAGTGCTCAGACCCTACCGACGAGCGGGAGTTTCGGTGAGCAGTTCTTC
CDR3 protein: CSAQTLPTSGSFGEQFF

clone size: -
V gene: TRBV30
J gene: TRBJ1-5
D gene: -
CDR3 DNA: TGTGCCTGGAGCCTACAGAATCAGCCCCAGCATTTT
CDR3 protein: CAWSLQNQPQHF

clone size: many
V gene: TRBV27
J gene: TRBJ2-1
D gene: -
CDR3 DNA: TGTGCCAGCATGGAGGGGGGCCTCTCCTACAATGAGCAGTTCTTC
CDR3 protein: CASMEGGLSYNEQFF

clone size: few
V gene: TRBV4-1
J gene: TRBJ2-1
D gene: -
CDR3 DNA: TGCGCCAGCAGCCAAGATCCCTCCGGGTCGAAGGGGTACAATGAGCAGTTCTTC
CDR3 protein: CASSQDPSGSKGYNEQFF

clone size: many
V gene: TRBV20-1
J gene: TRBJ2-1
D gene: -
CDR3 DNA: TGCAGTGCTAGAGATCAGGGACTCTCCTACAATGAGCAGTTCTTC
CDR3 protein: CSARDQGLSYNEQFF

clone size: once
V gene: TRBV7-9
J gene: TRBJ1-2
D gene: TRBD1
CDR3 DNA: TGTGCCAGCAGCGTCGACAGGGATAATGGCTACACCTTC
CDR3 protein: CASSVDRDNGYTF

clone size: -
V gene: TRBV25-1
J gene: TRBJ2-7
D gene: -
CDR3 DNA: TGTGCCAGCAGTGAGCTGGTGGGAGGCCTCTCCTACGAGCAGTACTTC
CDR3 protein: CASSELVGGLSYEQYF

clone size: many
V gene: TRBV6-1
J gene: TRBJ2-1
D gene: TRBD2
CDR3 DNA: TGTGCCAGCAGTGAAGAGCGGGGGGGCTACAATGAGCAGTTCTTC
CDR3 protein: CASSEERGGYNEQFF

clone size: many
V gene: TRBV28
J gene: TRBJ2-7
D gene: TRBD2
CDR3 DNA: TGTGCCAGCAGTTTGACCGGGACTAGCTTCCCCTACGAGCAGTACTTC
CDR3 protein: CASSLTGTSFPYEQYF

clone size: many
V gene: TRBV27
J gene: TRBJ1-2
D gene: -
CDR3 DNA: TGTGCCAGCAGTTTATCGCGGGACGGATATGGCTACACCTTC
CDR3 protein: CASSLSRDGYGYTF

clone size: many
V gene: TRBV28
J gene: TRBJ2-2
D gene: -
CDR3 DNA: TGTGCCAGCAGTTCACCGCCGGCGCCGATTACCACCGGGGAGCTGTTTTTT
CDR3 protein: CASSSPPAPITTGELFF

clone size: -
V gene: TRBV27
J gene: TRBJ2-7
D gene: TRBD2
CDR3 DNA: TGTGCCAGCAGTTTGACTAGCGGGACGACCTACGAGCAGTACTTC
CDR3 protein: CASSLTSGTTYEQYF

clone size: many
V gene: TRBV3-1
J gene: TRBJ1-2
D gene: TRBD1
CDR3 DNA: TGTGCCAGCAGCTCTCGGGACAGCTCCTATGGCTACACCTTC
CDR3 protein: CASSSRDSSYGYTF

clone size: many
V gene: TRBV18
J gene: TRBJ2-4
D gene: -
CDR3 DNA: TGTGCCAGCTCACCAAGTAGTTCGGCCAAAAACATTCAGTACTTC
CDR3 protein: CASSPSSSAKNIQYF

clone size: -
V gene: TRBV12-3/TRBV12-4
J gene: TRBJ1-5
D gene: -
CDR3 DNA: TGTGCCAGCAGTTTTGCGATATCAGAGCCCCAGCATTTT
CDR3 protein: CASSFAISEPQHF

clone size: -
V gene: TRBV18
J gene: TRBJ2-3
D gene: TRBD1
CDR3 DNA: TGTGCCAGCAAGACAGGGACAGGCACAGATACGCAGTATTTT
CDR3 protein: CASKTGTGTDTQYF

clone size: many
V gene: TRBV24-1
J gene: TRBJ1-1
D gene: -
CDR3 DNA: TGTGCCACCAGTGACTCCTCGGTACGCGGAGGCACTGAAGCTTTCTTT
CDR3 protein: CATSDSSVRGGTEAFF

clone size: few
V gene: TRBV30
J gene: TRBJ1-1
D gene: -
CDR3 DNA: TGTGCCTGGAACAGGGCAGCCATGAACACTGAAGCTTTCTTT
CDR3 protein: CAWNRAAMNTEAFF